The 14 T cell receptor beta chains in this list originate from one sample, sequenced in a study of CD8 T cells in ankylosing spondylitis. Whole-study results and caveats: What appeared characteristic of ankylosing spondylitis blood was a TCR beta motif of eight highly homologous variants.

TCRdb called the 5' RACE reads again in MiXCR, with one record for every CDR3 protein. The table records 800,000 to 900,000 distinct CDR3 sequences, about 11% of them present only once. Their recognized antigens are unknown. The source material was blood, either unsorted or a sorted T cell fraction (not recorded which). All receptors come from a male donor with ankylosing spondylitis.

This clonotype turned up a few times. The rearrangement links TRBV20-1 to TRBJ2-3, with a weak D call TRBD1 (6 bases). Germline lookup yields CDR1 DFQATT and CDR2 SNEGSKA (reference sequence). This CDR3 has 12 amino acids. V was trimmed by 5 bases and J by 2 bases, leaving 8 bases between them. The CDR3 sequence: CSAGQFTDTQYF. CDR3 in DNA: TGCAGTGCTGGACAGTTCACAGATACGCAGTATTTT.

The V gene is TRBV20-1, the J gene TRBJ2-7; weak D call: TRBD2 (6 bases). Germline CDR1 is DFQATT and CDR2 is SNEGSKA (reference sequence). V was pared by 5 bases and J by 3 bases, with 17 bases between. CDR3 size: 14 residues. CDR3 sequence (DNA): TGCAGTGCTGGCTCGGAGGGCCACGGCTACGAGCAGTACTTC. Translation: CSAGSEGHGYEQYF.

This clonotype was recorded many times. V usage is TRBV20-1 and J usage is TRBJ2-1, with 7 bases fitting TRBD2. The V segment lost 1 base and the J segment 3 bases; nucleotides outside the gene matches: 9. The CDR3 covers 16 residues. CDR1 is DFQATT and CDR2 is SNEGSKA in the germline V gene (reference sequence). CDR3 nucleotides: TGCAGTGCTAGAGGCCTCGGCGGGAGTATCTACAATGAGCAGTTCTTC. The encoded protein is CSARGLGGSIYNEQFF.

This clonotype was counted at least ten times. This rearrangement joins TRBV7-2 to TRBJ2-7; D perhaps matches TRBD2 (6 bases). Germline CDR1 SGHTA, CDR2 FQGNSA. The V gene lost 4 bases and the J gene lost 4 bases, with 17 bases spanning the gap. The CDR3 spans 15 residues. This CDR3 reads CASSSAGDLVYEQYF. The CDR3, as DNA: TGTGCCAGCAGCTCAGCTGGGGACTTGGTTTACGAGCAGTACTTC. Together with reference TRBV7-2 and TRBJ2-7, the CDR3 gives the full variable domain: GAGVSQSPSNKVTEKGKDVELRCDPISGHTALYWYRQSLGQGLEFLIYFQGNSAPDKSGLPSDRFSAERTGGSVSTLTIQRTQQEDSAVYLCASSSAGDLVYEQYFGPGTRLTVT.

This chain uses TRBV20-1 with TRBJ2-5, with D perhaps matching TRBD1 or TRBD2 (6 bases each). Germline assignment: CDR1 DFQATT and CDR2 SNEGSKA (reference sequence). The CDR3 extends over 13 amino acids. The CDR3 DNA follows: TGCAGCACCGGGGGCGTTACCCAAGAGACCCAGTACTTC. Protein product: CSTGGVTQETQYF.

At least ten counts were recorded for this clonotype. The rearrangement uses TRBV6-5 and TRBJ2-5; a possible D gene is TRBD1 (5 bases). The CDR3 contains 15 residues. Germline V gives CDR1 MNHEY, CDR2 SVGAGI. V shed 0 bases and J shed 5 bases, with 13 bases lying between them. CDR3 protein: CASSYSAGLGETQYF. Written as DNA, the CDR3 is TGTGCCAGCAGTTACTCTGCAGGGCTCGGGGAGACCCAGTACTTC.

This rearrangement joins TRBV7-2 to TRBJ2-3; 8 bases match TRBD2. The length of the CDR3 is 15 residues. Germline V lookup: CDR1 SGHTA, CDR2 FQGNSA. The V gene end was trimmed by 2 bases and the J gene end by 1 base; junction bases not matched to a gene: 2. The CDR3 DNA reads TGTGCCAGCAGCTTATTAGCGGGACGCACAGATACGCAGTATTTT. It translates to CASSLLAGRTDTQYF. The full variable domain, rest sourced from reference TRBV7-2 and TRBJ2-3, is GAGVSQSPSNKVTEKGKDVELRCDPISGHTALYWYRQSLGQGLEFLIYFQGNSAPDKSGLPSDRFSAERTGGSVSTLTIQRTQQEDSAVYLCASSLLAGRTDTQYFGPGTRLTVL.

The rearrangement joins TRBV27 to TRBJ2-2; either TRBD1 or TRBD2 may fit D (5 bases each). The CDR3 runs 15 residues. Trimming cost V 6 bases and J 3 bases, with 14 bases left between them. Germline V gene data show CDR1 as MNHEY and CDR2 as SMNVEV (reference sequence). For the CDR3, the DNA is TGTGCCAGCAGGGTTGGGGGAAGGGACACCGGGGAGCTGTTTTTT. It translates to CASRVGGRDTGELFF.

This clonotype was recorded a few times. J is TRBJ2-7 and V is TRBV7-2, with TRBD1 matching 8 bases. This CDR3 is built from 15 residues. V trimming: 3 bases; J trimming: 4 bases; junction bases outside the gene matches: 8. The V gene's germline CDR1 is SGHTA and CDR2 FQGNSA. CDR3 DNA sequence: TGTGCCAGCAGCTTGGTCCAGGGGGCAGCGTACGAGCAGTACTTC. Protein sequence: CASSLVQGAAYEQYF.

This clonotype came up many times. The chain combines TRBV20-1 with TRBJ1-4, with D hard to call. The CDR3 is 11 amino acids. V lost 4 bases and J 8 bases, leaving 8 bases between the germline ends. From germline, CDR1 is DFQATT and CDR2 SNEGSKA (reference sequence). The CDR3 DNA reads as TGCAGTGCTATGCTTTTGGAAAAACTGTTTTTT. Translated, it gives CSAMLLEKLFF.

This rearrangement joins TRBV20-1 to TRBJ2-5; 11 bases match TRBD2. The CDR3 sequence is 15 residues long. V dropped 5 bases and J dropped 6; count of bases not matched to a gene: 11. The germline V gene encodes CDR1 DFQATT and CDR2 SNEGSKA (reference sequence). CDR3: CSASYSGRAGKTQYF. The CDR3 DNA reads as TGCAGTGCTTCCTATAGCGGGAGGGCTGGAAAGACCCAGTACTTC.

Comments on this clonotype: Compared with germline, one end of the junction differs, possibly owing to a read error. DNA for the CDR3: TGTGCCTCGGGTCGGGAGGGGGGCACAGATACCCAGTATTTT. Protein sequence: CASGREGGTDTQYF. The V gene is TRBV10-3, the J gene TRBJ2-3, with TRBD2 matching over 8 bases. The CDR3 runs to 14 residues. CDR1 ENHRY and CDR2 SYGVKD come from the germline V gene.

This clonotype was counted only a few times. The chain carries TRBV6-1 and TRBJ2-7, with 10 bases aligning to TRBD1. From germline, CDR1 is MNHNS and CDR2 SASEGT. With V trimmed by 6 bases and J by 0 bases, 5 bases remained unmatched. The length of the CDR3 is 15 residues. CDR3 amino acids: CASRTGGRSSYEQYF. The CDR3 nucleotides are TGTGCCAGCAGGACAGGGGGCCGTAGCTCCTACGAGCAGTACTTC.

The CDR3 loop is CASSLVPSMNQPQHF. Here the CDR3 DNA reads TGTGCCAGCAGCCTGGTCCCGTCGATGAATCAGCCCCAGCATTTT. The V and J genes are TRBV7-2 and TRBJ1-5; no definite D call. Deletions cut 5 bases from V and 4 bases from J, with 15 bases between. The CDR3 consists of 15 residues. CDR1 and CDR2 from the germline V gene are SGHTA and FQGNSA.